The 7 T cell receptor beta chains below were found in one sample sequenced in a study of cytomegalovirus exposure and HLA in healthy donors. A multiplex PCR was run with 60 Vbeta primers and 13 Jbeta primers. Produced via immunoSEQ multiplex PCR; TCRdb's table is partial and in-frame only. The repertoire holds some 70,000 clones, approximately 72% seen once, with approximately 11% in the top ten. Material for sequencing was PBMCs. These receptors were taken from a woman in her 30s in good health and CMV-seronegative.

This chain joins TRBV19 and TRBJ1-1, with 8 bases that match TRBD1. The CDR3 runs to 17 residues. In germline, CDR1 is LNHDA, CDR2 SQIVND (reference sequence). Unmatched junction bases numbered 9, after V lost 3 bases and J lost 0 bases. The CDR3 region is CASSMPPGQEMNTEAFF. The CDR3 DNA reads TGTGCCAGTAGTATGCCTCCGGGACAGGAAATGAACACTGAAGCTTTCTTT.

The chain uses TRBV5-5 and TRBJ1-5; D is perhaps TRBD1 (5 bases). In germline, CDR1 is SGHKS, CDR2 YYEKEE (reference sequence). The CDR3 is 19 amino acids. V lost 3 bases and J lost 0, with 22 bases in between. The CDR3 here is CASSYLHERTLTSNQPQHF. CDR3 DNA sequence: TGTGCCAGCAGCTACTTACACGAGAGGACACTCACTAGCAATCAGCCCCAGCATTTT.

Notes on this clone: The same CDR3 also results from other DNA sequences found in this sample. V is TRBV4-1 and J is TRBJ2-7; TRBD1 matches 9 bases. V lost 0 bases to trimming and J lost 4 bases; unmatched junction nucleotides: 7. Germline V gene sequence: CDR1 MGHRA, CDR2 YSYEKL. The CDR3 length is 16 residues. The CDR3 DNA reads TGCGCCAGCAGCCAAGACCCGGGACAGGGTGCGTACGAGCAGTACTTC. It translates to CASSQDPGQGAYEQYF.

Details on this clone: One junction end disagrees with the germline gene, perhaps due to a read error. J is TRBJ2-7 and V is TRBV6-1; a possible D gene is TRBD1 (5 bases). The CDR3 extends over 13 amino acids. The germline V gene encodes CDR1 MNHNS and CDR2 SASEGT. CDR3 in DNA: TGTGCCAGCAGTCCTTACCAGGGCTACCAGCAGTACTTC. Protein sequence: CASSPYQGYQQYF.

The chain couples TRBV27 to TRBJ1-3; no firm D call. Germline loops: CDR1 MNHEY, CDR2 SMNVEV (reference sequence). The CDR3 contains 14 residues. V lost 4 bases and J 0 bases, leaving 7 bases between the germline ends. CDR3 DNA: TGTGCCAGCAGTTCTTGGAGCTCTGGAAACACCATATATTTT. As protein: CASSSWSSGNTIYF.

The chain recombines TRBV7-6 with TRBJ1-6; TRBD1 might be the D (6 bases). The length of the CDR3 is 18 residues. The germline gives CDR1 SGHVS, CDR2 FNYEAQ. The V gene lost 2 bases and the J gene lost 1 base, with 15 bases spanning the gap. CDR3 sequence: CASSLKGGGQSYNSPLHF. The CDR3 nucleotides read TGTGCCAGCAGCTTAAAGGGGGGGGGTCAGTCCTATAATTCACCCCTCCACTTT.

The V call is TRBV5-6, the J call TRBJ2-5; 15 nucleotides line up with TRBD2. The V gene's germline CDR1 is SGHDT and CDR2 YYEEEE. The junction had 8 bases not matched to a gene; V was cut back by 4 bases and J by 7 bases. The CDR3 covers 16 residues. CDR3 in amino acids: CASSRRTSGGAGTQYF. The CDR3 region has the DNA TGTGCCAGCAGCCGAAGGACTAGCGGGGGGGCGGGGACCCAGTACTTC. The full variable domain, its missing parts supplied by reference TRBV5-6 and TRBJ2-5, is DAGVTQSPTHLIKTRGQQVTLRCSPKSGHDTVSWYQQALGQGPQFIFQYYEEEERQRGNFPDRFSGHQFPNYSSELNVNALLLGDSALYLCASSRRTSGGAGTQYFGPGTRLLVL.